This T cell receptor beta chain was profiled in a study of blood T cell repertoires in COVID-19. V dropped 3 bases and J dropped 7 bases, with 18 bases sitting between them. In germline, CDR1 is LNHNV, CDR2 YYDKDF (reference sequence). CDR3 size: 15 residues. How the authors handled the data: For nucleated cells, counts were estimated from reference gene primer amplification. Sequencing was performed with immunoSEQ multiplex PCR; in TCRdb, only in-frame clones are kept and a portion is missing. V and J calls plus clone size are reproduced from that table; the DNA served to infer D and trimming. Among about 220,000 clones listed, approximately 78% were seen once.

Material: peripheral blood. This receptor was obtained from a woman aged 70-85 years with COVID-19, enrolled during active disease. The rearrangement links TRBV15 to TRBJ1-2, with D possibly matching TRBD1 (5 bases). The CDR3 here is CATSRGSRVPGGYTF. The DNA of the CDR3 is TGTGCCACCAGCAGGGGCTCCAGGGTTCCGGGTGGCTACACCTTC.